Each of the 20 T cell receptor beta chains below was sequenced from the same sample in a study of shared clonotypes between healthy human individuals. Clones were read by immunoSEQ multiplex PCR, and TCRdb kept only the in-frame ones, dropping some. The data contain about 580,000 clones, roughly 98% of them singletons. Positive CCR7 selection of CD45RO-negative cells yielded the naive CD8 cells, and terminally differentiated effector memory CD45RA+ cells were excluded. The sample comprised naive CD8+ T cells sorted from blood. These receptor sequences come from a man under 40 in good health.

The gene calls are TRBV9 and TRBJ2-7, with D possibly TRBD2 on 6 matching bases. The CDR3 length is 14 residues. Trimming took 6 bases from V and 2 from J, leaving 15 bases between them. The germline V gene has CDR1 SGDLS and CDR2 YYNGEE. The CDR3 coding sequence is TGTGCCAGCACCCGGGACTCCTCAACCTACGAGCAGTACTTC. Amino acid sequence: CASTRDSSTYEQYF.

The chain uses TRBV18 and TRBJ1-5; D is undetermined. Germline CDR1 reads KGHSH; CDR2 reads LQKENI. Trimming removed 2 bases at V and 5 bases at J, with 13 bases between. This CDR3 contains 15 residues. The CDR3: CASSPERAIYQPQHF. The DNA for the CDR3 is TGTGCCAGCTCACCAGAGAGGGCTATCTATCAGCCCCAGCATTTT. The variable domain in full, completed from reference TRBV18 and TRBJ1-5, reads NAGVMQNPRHLVRRRGQEARLRCSPMKGHSHVYWYRQLPEEGLKFMVYLQKENIIDESGMPKERFSAEFPKEGPSILRIQQVVRGDSAAYFCASSPERAIYQPQHFGDGTRLSIL.

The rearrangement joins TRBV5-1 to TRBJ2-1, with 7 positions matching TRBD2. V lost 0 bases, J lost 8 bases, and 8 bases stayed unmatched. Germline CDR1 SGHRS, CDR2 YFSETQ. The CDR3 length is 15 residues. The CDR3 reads CASSLVGGSIDEQFF. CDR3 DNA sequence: TGCGCCAGCAGCTTGGTTGGCGGGAGTATCGATGAGCAGTTCTTC.

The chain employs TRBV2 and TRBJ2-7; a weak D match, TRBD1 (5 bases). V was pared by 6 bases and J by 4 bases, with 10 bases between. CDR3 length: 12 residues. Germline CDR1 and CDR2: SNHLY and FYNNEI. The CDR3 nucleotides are TGTGCCAGCAGGGACACTCATTACGAGCAGTACTTC. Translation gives CASRDTHYEQYF. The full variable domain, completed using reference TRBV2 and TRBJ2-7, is EPEVTQTPSHQVTQMGQEVILRCVPISNHLYFYWYRQILGQKVEFLVSFYNNEISEKSEIFDDQFSVERPDGSNFTLKIRSTKLEDSAMYFCASRDTHYEQYFGPGTRLTVT.

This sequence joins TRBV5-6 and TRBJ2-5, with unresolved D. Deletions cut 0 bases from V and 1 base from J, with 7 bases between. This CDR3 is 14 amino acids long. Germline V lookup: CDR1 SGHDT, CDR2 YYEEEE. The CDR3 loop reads CASSLGQLQETQYF. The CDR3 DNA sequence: TGTGCCAGCAGCTTGGGGCAGCTCCAAGAGACCCAGTACTTC. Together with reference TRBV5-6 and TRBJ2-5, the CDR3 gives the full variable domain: DAGVTQSPTHLIKTRGQQVTLRCSPKSGHDTVSWYQQALGQGPQFIFQYYEEEERQRGNFPDRFSGHQFPNYSSELNVNALLLGDSALYLCASSLGQLQETQYFGPGTRLLVL.

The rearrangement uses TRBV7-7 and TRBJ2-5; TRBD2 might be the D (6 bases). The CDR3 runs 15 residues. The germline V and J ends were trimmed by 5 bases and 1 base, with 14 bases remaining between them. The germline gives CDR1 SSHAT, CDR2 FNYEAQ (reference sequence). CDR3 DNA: TGTGCCAGCAGCCGTCGACTAGACCTCCAAGAGACCCAGTACTTC. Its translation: CASSRRLDLQETQYF.

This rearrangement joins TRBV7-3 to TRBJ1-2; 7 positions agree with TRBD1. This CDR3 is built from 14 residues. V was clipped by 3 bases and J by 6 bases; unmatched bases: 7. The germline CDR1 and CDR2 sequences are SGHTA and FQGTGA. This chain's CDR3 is CASSLGQSRHGYTF. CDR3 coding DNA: TGTGCCAGCAGCTTGGGACAGTCAAGGCATGGCTACACCTTC.

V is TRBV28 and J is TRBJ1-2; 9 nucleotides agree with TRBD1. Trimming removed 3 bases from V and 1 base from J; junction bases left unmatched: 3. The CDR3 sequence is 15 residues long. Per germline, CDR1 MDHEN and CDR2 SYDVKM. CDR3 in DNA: TGTGCCAGCAGTTTGACAGGGGGGCTTAACTATGGCTACACCTTC. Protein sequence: CASSLTGGLNYGYTF.

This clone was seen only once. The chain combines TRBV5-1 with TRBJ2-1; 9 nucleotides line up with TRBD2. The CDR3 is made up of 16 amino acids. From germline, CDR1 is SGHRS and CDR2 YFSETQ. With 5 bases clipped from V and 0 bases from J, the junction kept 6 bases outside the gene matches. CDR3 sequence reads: CASSSSTSGSYNEQFF. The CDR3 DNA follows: TGCGCCAGCAGTTCCTCGACTAGCGGCTCCTACAATGAGCAGTTCTTC.

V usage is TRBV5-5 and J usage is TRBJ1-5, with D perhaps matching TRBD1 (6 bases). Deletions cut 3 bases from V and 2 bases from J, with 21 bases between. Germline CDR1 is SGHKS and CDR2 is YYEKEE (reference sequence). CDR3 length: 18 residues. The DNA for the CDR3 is TGTGCCAGCAGCTCAAGGGGGGGACATGACTATGGCAATCAGCCCCAGCATTTT. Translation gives CASSSRGGHDYGNQPQHF.

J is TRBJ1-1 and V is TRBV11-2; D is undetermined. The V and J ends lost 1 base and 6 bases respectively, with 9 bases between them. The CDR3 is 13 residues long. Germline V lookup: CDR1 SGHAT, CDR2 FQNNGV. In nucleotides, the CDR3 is TGTGCCAGCAGCTTAGTTGGCAGCGCTGAAGCTTTCTTT. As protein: CASSLVGSAEAFF.

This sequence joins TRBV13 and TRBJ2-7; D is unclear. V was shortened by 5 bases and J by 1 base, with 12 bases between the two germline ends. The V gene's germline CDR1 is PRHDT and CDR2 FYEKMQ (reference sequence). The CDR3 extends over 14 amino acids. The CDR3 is CASSEALSSYEQYF. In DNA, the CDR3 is TGTGCCAGCAGCGAAGCGTTATCTTCCTACGAGCAGTACTTC.

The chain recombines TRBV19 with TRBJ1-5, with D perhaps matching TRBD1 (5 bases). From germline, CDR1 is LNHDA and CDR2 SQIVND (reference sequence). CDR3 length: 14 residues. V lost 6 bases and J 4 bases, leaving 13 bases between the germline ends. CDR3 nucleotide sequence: TGTGCCAGTAGAAAGGGGCCATCTAATCAGCCCCAGCATTTT. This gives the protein CASRKGPSNQPQHF.

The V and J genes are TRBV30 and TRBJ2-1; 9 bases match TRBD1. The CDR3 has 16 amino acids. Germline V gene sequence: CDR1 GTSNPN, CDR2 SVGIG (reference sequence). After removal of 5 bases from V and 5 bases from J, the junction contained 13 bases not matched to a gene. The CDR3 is CAWGITGGGINNEQFF. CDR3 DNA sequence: TGTGCCTGGGGAATTACAGGGGGCGGTATTAACAATGAGCAGTTCTTC.

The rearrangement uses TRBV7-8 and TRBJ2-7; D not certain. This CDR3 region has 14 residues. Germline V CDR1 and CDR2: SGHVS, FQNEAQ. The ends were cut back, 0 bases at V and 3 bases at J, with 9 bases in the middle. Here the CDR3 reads CASSLAYSGYEQYF. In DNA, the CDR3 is TGTGCCAGCAGCTTAGCGTATTCCGGCTACGAGCAGTACTTC.

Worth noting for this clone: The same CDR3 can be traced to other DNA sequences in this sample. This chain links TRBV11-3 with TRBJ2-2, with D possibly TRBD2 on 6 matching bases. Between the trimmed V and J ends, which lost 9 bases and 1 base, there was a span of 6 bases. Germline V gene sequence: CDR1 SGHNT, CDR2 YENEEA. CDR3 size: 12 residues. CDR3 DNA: TGTGCCAGTAGCGGGAACACCGGGGAGCTGTTTTTT. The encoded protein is CASSGNTGELFF.

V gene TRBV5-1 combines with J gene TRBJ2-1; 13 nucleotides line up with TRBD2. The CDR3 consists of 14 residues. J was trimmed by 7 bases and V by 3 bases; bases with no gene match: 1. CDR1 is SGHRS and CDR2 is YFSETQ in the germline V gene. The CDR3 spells CASSWGLAGNEQFF. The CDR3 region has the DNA TGCGCCAGCAGCTGGGGACTAGCGGGGAATGAGCAGTTCTTC.

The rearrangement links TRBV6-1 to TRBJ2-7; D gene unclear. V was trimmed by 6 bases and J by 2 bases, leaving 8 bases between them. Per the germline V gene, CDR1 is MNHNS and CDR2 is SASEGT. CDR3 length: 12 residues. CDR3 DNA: TGTGCCAGCAGCCCCGGTCCCTACGAGCAGTACTTC. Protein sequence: CASSPGPYEQYF.

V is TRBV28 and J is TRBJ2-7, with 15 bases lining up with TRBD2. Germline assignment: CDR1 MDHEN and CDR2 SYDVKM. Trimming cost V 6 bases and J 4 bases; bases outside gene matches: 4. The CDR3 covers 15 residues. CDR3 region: CASSSGTSGRYEQYF. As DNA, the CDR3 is TGTGCCAGCAGCTCCGGGACTAGCGGGAGGTACGAGCAGTACTTC.

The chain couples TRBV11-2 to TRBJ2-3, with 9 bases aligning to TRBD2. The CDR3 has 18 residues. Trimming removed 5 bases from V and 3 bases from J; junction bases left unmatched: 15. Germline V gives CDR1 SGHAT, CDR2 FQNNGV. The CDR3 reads CASSLPLAGLDATDTQYF. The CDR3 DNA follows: TGTGCCAGCAGCCTGCCGCTAGCGGGACTGGACGCGACAGATACGCAGTATTTT.